One and the same sample provided the 16 T cell receptor beta chains below, sequenced in a study of T cells in localized non-small cell lung cancer. The table came from immunoSEQ multiplex PCR; TCRdb's copy has only in-frame clones and leaves some out. The sample consists of around 2,600 clones, 30% to 40% of them appearing once. The sample was lung tumor tissue, taken before any cancer treatment. The origin of the receptors is a man aged 40 to 70 with stage I lung adenocarcinoma.

J is TRBJ2-7 and V is TRBV30, with D perhaps TRBD2 (6 bases). Trimming removed 0 bases from V and 4 bases from J, with 10 bases in between. From germline, CDR1 is GTSNPN and CDR2 SVGIG (reference sequence). The CDR3 is 13 residues long. The CDR3 nucleotides read TGTGCCTGGAGTGTTTCCGGGGGTTACGAGCAGTACTTC. It encodes CAWSVSGGYEQYF.

V is TRBV28 and J is TRBJ2-5; TRBD1 or TRBD2 may be the D gene (6 bases each). Germline assignment: CDR1 MDHEN and CDR2 SYDVKM. Trimming removed 6 bases from V and 5 bases from J, with 22 bases in between. The CDR3 runs to 16 residues. CDR3 sequence (DNA): TGTGCCAGCAGCTCTGCCAAGGGGGAGGTTATGGAGACCCAGTACTTC. Its protein is CASSSAKGEVMETQYF.

In its sample, this clone was seen a few times. The chain uses TRBV2 and TRBJ2-5, with D possibly being TRBD2 (6 bases). This CDR3 is built from 13 residues. Deletions cut 8 bases from V and 5 bases from J, with 15 bases between. Germline assignment: CDR1 SNHLY and CDR2 FYNNEI. The CDR3 sequence: CASSPGSGETQYF. CDR3 nucleotide sequence: TGTGCCAGCTCCCCGGGGAGCGGGGAGACCCAGTACTTC.

By frequency in the sample, this clone is medium-sized. The chain recombines TRBV11-3 with TRBJ1-2; D is ambiguous. There are 15 residues in the CDR3. The germline V gene encodes CDR1 SGHNT and CDR2 YENEEA. Trimming left V 4 bases short and J 3 bases short, with 15 bases between. The DNA of the CDR3 is TGTGCCAGCAGCTCAACCCCTACAGCCCACTATGGCTACACCTTC. It codes for CASSSTPTAHYGYTF.

This clone has only a few counts. The chain links TRBV6-8 to TRBJ2-7, with 11 bases lining up with TRBD2. CDR1 and CDR2 (germline): MNHGY, SAAAGT. Trimming removed 6 bases from V and 2 bases from J; junction bases left unmatched: 3. The CDR3 length is 14 residues. The CDR3 spells CASRASGRTYEQYF. CDR3 DNA sequence: TGTGCCAGCAGGGCTAGCGGGAGGACCTACGAGCAGTACTTC.

The chain combines TRBV29-1 with TRBJ2-3; 8 bases are a match to TRBD1. The CDR3 extends over 13 amino acids. Per germline, CDR1 SQVTM and CDR2 ANQGSEA. The ends lost 6 bases at V and 2 bases at J; junction bases unmatched: 4. CDR3 sequence: CSVRTGNTDTQYF. CDR3 DNA sequence: TGCAGCGTGAGGACAGGGAACACAGATACGCAGTATTTT.

The gene calls are TRBV29-1 and TRBJ2-1; 10 bases are shared with TRBD2. The ends lost 6 bases at V and 4 bases at J; junction bases unmatched: 6. This CDR3 spans 14 amino acids. The V gene's germline CDR1 is SQVTM and CDR2 ANQGSEA. The CDR3 coding sequence is TGCAGCGTCTCGACTAGCGGGCCTTACAATGAGCAGTTCTTC. Residues: CSVSTSGPYNEQFF.

The rearrangement links TRBV6-8 to TRBJ2-3; D gene uncertain. V lost 7 bases and J lost 2, with 16 bases in between. Germline CDR1 is MNHGY and CDR2 is SAAAGT. The CDR3 sequence is 15 residues long. The CDR3 DNA reads TGTGCCAGCAACGTAGACCCTCCCTACACAGATACGCAGTATTTT. The encoded protein is CASNVDPPYTDTQYF.

The sample holds a few counts of this clone. The chain has TRBV6-8 and TRBJ2-7; D is tentatively TRBD1 or TRBD2 (5 bases each). This CDR3 has 14 residues. The ends were cut back, 7 bases at V and 4 bases at J, with 17 bases in the middle. The V gene's germline CDR1 is MNHGY and CDR2 SAAAGT. The CDR3 region has the DNA TGTGCCAGCACCCGAGGGGTGATCAGATACGAGCAGTACTTC. Its protein product is CASTRGVIRYEQYF.

This clone is a singleton in its sample. The CDR3 protein is CASGAGYEQYF. The CDR3 DNA is TGTGCCAGCGGTGCCGGGTACGAGCAGTACTTC. This chain connects TRBV14 to TRBJ2-7; D not certain. The CDR3 sequence is 11 residues long. Germline CDR1 reads SGHDN; CDR2 reads FVKESK. Trimming removed 8 bases at V and 4 bases at J, with 9 bases between.

The V gene is TRBV14, the J gene TRBJ2-5, with TRBD1 matching over 7 bases. This CDR3 region has 15 residues. The germline gives CDR1 SGHDN, CDR2 FVKESK. The junction had 11 bases not matched to a gene; V was cut back by 7 bases and J by 3 bases. The CDR3 coding sequence is TGTGCCAGCATGATAGTAGACAGGGAAAAAGAGACCCAGTACTTC. This codes for CASMIVDREKETQYF.

The table lists this clone with a few counts. This sequence joins TRBV11-3 and TRBJ2-1; TRBD1 aligns across 11 bases. CDR3 length: 15 residues. Trimming at V came to 6 bases and at J to 5 bases, leaving 6 bases not matched to a gene. Germline CDR1 is SGHNT and CDR2 is YENEEA. The CDR3 is CASRQGQGANNEQFF. The CDR3 coding sequence is TGTGCCAGCAGACAAGGACAGGGGGCAAACAATGAGCAGTTCTTC.

The chain has TRBV29-1 and TRBJ1-2, with 10 nucleotides matching TRBD1. The germline CDR1 and CDR2 sequences are SQVTM and ANQGSEA. The CDR3 extends over 12 amino acids. V trimming: 7 bases; J trimming: 3 bases; junction bases outside the gene matches: 2. CDR3 in amino acids: CSGGTGDYGYTF. As DNA, the CDR3 is TGCAGCGGAGGGACAGGGGACTATGGCTACACCTTC.

This chain links TRBV18 with TRBJ1-2, with D perhaps TRBD1 (5 bases). Trimming removed 1 base at V and 5 bases at J, with 14 bases between. CDR1 KGHSH and CDR2 LQKENI come from the germline V gene. The CDR3 runs to 15 residues. CDR3 loop: CASSPQLDSSYGYTF. The CDR3 DNA is TGTGCCAGCTCACCACAGCTAGACAGTTCATATGGCTACACCTTC.

CDR3 amino acids: CASSPIGGTEAFF. The CDR3 DNA follows: TGTGCCAGCTCACCAATAGGGGGCACTGAAGCTTTCTTT. The chain couples TRBV18 to TRBJ1-1; weak D call: TRBD1 (6 bases). Germline V gene data show CDR1 as KGHSH and CDR2 as LQKENI. The CDR3 length is 13 residues. Trimming pared 2 bases from V and 4 bases from J, leaving 8 bases between.

The chain employs TRBV14 and TRBJ2-1; 8 bases match TRBD2. Germline lookup yields CDR1 SGHDN and CDR2 FVKESK. The CDR3 is 14 residues long. The J segment lost 6 bases and the V segment lost 9 bases, leaving 10 bases of the junction unmatched. CDR3 DNA: TGTGCCAGTGCGCTGGCGGGAGGTTCCAATGAGCAGTTCTTC. Translating it yields CASALAGGSNEQFF.